The present entry profiles one TCR beta chain with its context. This clonotype was observed a handful of times. No cognate antigen has been identified for it. Within one base of it there is no much larger clone, and no base qualities were kept. The V and J ends are trimmed by 2 bases and 2 bases, leaving 13 bases between them. The CDR3, cysteine through phenylalanine, is 14 amino acids long. Only CDR3 DNA remains: 42 bases, in frame from the first base. From a lookup of the germline V gene, CDR1 and CDR2 are SQVTM and ANQGSEA. The library relied on 5' RACE. Sequencer: Illumina HiSeq 2000. A universal primer binding site was added through template switching, and the final cDNA carried a unique molecular identifier so that TCR cDNA molecules could be counted accurately. Specific primers in the conserved constant-segment region were used to synthesize first-strand cDNA for TCR alpha and beta chains. To control for contamination, every cDNA library was double barcoded, receiving both a SMART-Mk sample barcode and Illumina barcodes. TruSeq adapter sequences along with Illumina sample barcodes were introduced in two successive PCR steps. TCR alpha and beta cDNA libraries were sequenced on the Illumina HiSeq platform with custom primers. Turning to the authors' computational methods: Raw reads were processed with MiGEC to extract unique molecular identifiers, and MiXCR was used to determine CDR3 positions. For each individual, recombination models were inferred using an EM algorithm with the repgenHMM and IGoR tools. Shared clonotypes were analyzed with the tcR package in R, and sharing was normalized by the product of cloneset sizes. Out-of-frame nonproductive sequences were analyzed to study raw recombination free of thymic and clonal selection effects. The public reads were reanalyzed by TCRdb: fastp trimming at Q25, MiXCR alignment, in-frame beta chains only. Duplicate CDR3 protein sequences are folded into a single record with the most common DNA and genes. TCRdb's processing, not the study's, gives the V and J calls here. In this sample the table shows roughly 750,000 distinct CDR3 sequences, over 20% of which occur a single time. Approximately 4.5% of the sample is in the top ten clones.

Only healthy Caucasian donors were included. Three pairs of female monozygotic twins, all aged about 18 to 30 years, were included in the twin cohort. Peripheral blood mononuclear cells were the source from which RNA for the TCR libraries was isolated. This entry belongs to a study of identical twins (dated by TCRdb to 2016 to 2018). Regarding the complete study: TCR alpha and beta repertoires from monozygotic twins, unrelated adults of various ages and cord blood were deep-sequenced to test whether fetal clonotypes persist. Replicate twin experiments were performed at different times using different library preparation protocols to rule out contamination. The paper's findings and limits, for the study overall: Invariant T cells such as MAIT and iNKT could partly confound zero-insertion analyses, though diverse VJ usage argued against this for most clonotypes. A weaker excess of twin sharing was found in beta out-of-frame sequences because the signal-to-noise ratio was lowered by fewer shared sequences. Fewer insertions were carried by abundant cord blood beta clonotypes; a weaker similar trend was observed in young adult naive repertoires, while no such trend was observed in memory repertoires. Compared with coincidental sharing between unrelated individuals, out-of-frame TCR alpha sequences shared between twins showed an excess of sequences with low generation probability. Recombination models systematically underestimated out-of-frame TCR alpha sharing in monozygotic twins but agreed with sharing between unrelated individuals. Because the same donors could not be followed over many years, the conclusions depended on cross-sectional statistical analysis.

The sample also formed part of further work on T cells expressing NK-cell markers. That second report states: TCR beta-chain repertoires were profiled in sorted CD3+CD56+NKG2C+, CD3+CD56+NKG2C- and CD3+CD56-NKG2C+ T-cell subsets from about 8 donors. Among the eight sequenced donors, seven were HCMV-seropositive and one was HCMV-seronegative. In several experiments an anti-gammadeltaTCR antibody was added to restrict sorting to alphabetaTCR-expressing T cells. In several donors, the dominant CD3+CD56+NKG2C+ clonotypes ranked among the top 10 CD8+ clonotypes, making up roughly 1.0-8% of CD8+ T cells. Those dominant clonotypes were again the most abundant among CD3+CD56-NKG2C+ cells in a handful of donors, at 28.3-60.1%. Whether the expanded NKG2C-expressing T cell clones were specific for HCMV antigens remained unclear. The eight sequenced donors were randomly selected healthy volunteers, three men and five women. To determine HCMV serostatus, a commercial ELISA kit was used to detect HCMV-specific IgG in serum. For a handful of donors, unsorted PBMC were also used to sequence bulk peripheral blood T-cell repertoires. MIGEC handled demultiplexing of the reads and grouping by UMI, while MiTCR was used to assemble and quantify clonotypes. Only TCR cDNA sequences supported by at least two reads were kept to exclude erroneous sequences. The tcR package was used for downstream repertoire analysis, and clonotypes were matched between fractions using CDR3 nucleotide sequence together with V segment. VDJmatch was used to annotate antigen specificity against VDJdb, with one amino acid substitution in CDR3 permitted.

This clonotype originated in a woman aged 18 to 35 in good health. The sample consisted of PBMCs. The V gene is TRBV29-1 and the J gene is TRBJ2-7; the best D guess is TRBD1, with 6 bases matching. The CDR3 has the sequence CSVEYGQRTYEQYF. The DNA sequence follows: TGCAGCGTTGAATACGGACAGCGGACCTACGAGCAGTACTTC.